This TCR beta chain stems from a study of shared T cell receptors in the human thymus. This clone was seen only once. This table comes from immunoSEQ multiplex PCR, and its TCRdb copy is limited to in-frame clones, with some not included. The top ten clones hold more than 0.01% of a sample with 550,000 to 800,000 clones, roughly 85% of them seen once. CDR3 length equals 16 residues. Germline V gene data show CDR1 as SGHAT and CDR2 as FQNNGV. Trimming pared 2 bases from V and 6 bases from J, leaving 17 bases between. This same sample was also part of a study on human thymus T cells.

V usage is TRBV11-2 and J usage is TRBJ2-1; tentatively, D is TRBD2 (7 bases). This TCR came from a girl under three years old with a congenital heart defect. Source material: thymocytes. The CDR3 loop is CASSLLIGGRTNEQFF. The CDR3 nucleotides read TGTGCCAGCAGCTTATTGATCGGGGGGCGGACCAATGAGCAGTTCTTC.